These T cell receptor beta chains were read from a single sample in a study of T cell responses to AZD1222 COVID-19 vaccine. Here immunoSEQ multiplex PCR was the method, and the copy in TCRdb shows in-frame clones only, minus some. The sample consists of 100,000 to 150,000 clones, over 90% of them appearing once. The sequenced sample was peripheral blood, obtained on day 0 of AZD1222 vaccination. These receptor sequences come from an adult in good health. Both conserved end residues are part of each CDR3. D genes are given only for firm matches. Size is stated for part of the rows, as once, few or many counts, or as a class when the clone is expanded.

>-|TRBV19|TRBJ1-2|-
CASSPTNYGYTF
TGTGCCAGTAGTCCGACTAACTATGGCTACACCTTC
>-|TRBV6-2/TRBV6-3|TRBJ2-3|-
CASSLHGAGTQYF
TGTGCCAGCAGCTTACATGGGGCAGGTACGCAGTATTTT
>-|TRBV27|TRBJ1-1|-
CASSLVQGRVDTEAFF
TGTGCCAGCAGTTTAGTGCAGGGTCGGGTGGACACTGAAGCTTTCTTT
>-|TRBV25-1|TRBJ1-5|-
CASSESNQPQHF
TGTGCCAGCAGTGAATCAAATCAGCCCCAGCATTTT
>-|TRBV19|TRBJ2-2|-
CASSPTLRRGPGELFF
TGTGCCAGTAGTCCGACGTTGAGGAGGGGTCCCGGGGAGCTGTTTTTT
>-|TRBV27|TRBJ1-5|-
CASRARGENSNQPQHF
TGTGCCAGCAGGGCGAGGGGTGAAAATAGCAATCAGCCCCAGCATTTT
>TRBD2|TRBV7-6|TRBJ2-7|-
CASSLEARRRGGEQYF
TGTGCCAGCAGCTTAGAGGCCAGAAGACGGGGGGGCGAGCAGTACTTC
>TRBD1|TRBV10-3|TRBJ1-6|-
CATRGGTGDSPLHF
TGTGCCACCAGGGGAGGGACAGGGGATTCACCCCTCCACTTT
>-|TRBV2|TRBJ2-6|-
CASSVNRAGANVLTF
TGTGCCAGCAGTGTAAATCGGGCTGGGGCCAACGTCCTGACTTTC
>-|TRBV4-1|TRBJ2-3|-
CASSQAGGLLDTQYF
TGCGCCAGCAGCCAAGCCGGGGGCCTGTTGGATACGCAGTATTTT
>TRBD2|TRBV24-1|TRBJ2-1|-
CATSDHSGRATNEQFF
TGTGCCACCAGTGACCATAGCGGGAGGGCCACCAATGAGCAGTTCTTC
>TRBD1|TRBV19|TRBJ1-5|-
CASSIARQGNNQPQHF
TGTGCCAGTAGTATAGCCCGACAGGGCAACAATCAGCCCCAGCATTTT
>-|TRBV5-1|TRBJ1-1|-
CASSPGWAEAFF
TGCGCCAGCAGCCCCGGTTGGGCTGAAGCTTTCTTT
>TRBD1|TRBV27|TRBJ1-2|-
CASRTGFNYGYTF
TGTGCCAGCAGGACAGGGTTTAACTATGGCTACACCTTC
>-|TRBV7-9|TRBJ1-2|-
CASSLNNYGYTF
TGTGCCAGCAGCTTAAACAACTATGGCTACACCTTC
>TRBD1|TRBV5-8|TRBJ2-7|once
CASSFGTGVDEQYF
TGTGCCAGCAGCTTCGGGACAGGGGTGGACGAGCAGTACTTC
>TRBD2|TRBV11-1|TRBJ2-1|-
CASSSGLAGGGVCVF
TGTGCCAGCAGCTCGGGACTAGCGGGAGGGGGGGTCTGTGTCTTC
>-|TRBV28|TRBJ1-4|-
CASSLYFRQLFF
TGTGCCAGCAGTTTATATTTCAGGCAGCTGTTTTTT
>-|TRBV6-5|TRBJ2-2|-
CASSYLVGRTGELFF
TGTGCCAGCAGTTACCTGGTAGGGAGGACCGGGGAGCTGTTTTTT
>-|TRBV3-1/TRBV3-2|TRBJ1-5|-
CASSVPGLKDQPQHF
TGTGCCAGCAGCGTCCCGGGACTTAAGGATCAGCCCCAGCATTTT
>TRBD1|TRBV7-9|TRBJ2-3|-
CASSRQGAAVDTQYF
TGTGCCAGCAGCCGACAGGGGGCCGCAGTAGATACGCAGTATTTT
>-|TRBV2|TRBJ2-7|-
CASIPADFHSDSEQYF
TGTGCCAGCATCCCCGCCGATTTTCATAGCGATTCCGAGCAGTACTTC
>-|TRBV24-1|TRBJ1-2|-
CATSDRRANYGYTF
TGTGCCACCAGTGATCGCAGGGCGAACTATGGCTACACCTTC
>-|TRBV27|TRBJ1-1|once
CASSFGPANTEAFF
TGTGCCAGCAGTTTCGGACCGGCGAACACTGAAGCTTTCTTT
>-|TRBV5-4|TRBJ2-2|-
CASSSRQDTGELFF
TGTGCCAGCAGCTCACGACAGGACACCGGGGAGCTGTTTTTT
>TRBD1|TRBV6-6|TRBJ1-5|-
CASSLQGVYSNQPQHF
TGTGCCAGCAGTCTTCAGGGGGTTTATAGCAATCAGCCCCAGCATTTT
>-|TRBV3-1/TRBV3-2|TRBJ2-7|-
CASSQEYEQYF
TGTGCCAGCAGCCAAGAGTACGAGCAGTACTTC
>-|TRBV28|TRBJ1-3|-
CASSFSGAIYF
TGTGCCAGCAGTTTTAGTGGAGCCATATATTTT
>-|TRBV4-2|TRBJ1-2|-
CASSQGVQGRNYGYTF
TGTGCCAGCAGCCAAGGAGTGCAGGGCCGAAACTATGGCTACACCTTC
>TRBD1|TRBV6-1|TRBJ2-2|-
CASSERQGATGELFF
TGTGCCAGCAGTGAACGGCAGGGGGCCACCGGGGAGCTGTTTTTT
>TRBD1|TRBV7-2|TRBJ2-1|-
CASSLDRAANEQFF
TGTGCCAGCAGCCTGGACAGGGCAGCCAATGAGCAGTTCTTC
>TRBD2|TRBV9|TRBJ2-7|-
CASSPLVSSGFYEQYF
TGTGCCAGCAGCCCCTTGGTGTCTAGCGGCTTCTACGAGCAGTACTTC
>TRBD2|TRBV7-2|TRBJ2-2|-
CASSLTGGRATGELFF
TGTGCCAGCAGCTTAACCGGCGGGAGGGCCACCGGGGAGCTGTTTTTT
>-|TRBV9|TRBJ2-7|-
CASSVGGGLYEQYF
TGTGCCAGCAGCGTAGGAGGAGGACTCTACGAGCAGTACTTC
>TRBD2|TRBV19|TRBJ2-7|-
CASSAGLGVSYEQYF
TGTGCCAGTAGTGCCGGACTAGGGGTCTCCTACGAGCAGTACTTC
>TRBD1|TRBV5-6|TRBJ1-1|-
CASSSPGGTEAFF
TGTGCCAGCAGCTCGCCAGGGGGCACTGAAGCTTTCTTT
>-|TRBV2|TRBJ1-5|-
CASSDSGYSNQPQHF
TGTGCCAGCAGTGATTCAGGGTATAGCAATCAGCCCCAGCATTTT
>-|TRBV5-4|TRBJ2-2|-
CASSLRLEPTGELFF
TGTGCCAGCAGCTTGCGGCTAGAACCAACCGGGGAGCTGTTTTTT
>TRBD2|TRBV2|TRBJ2-1|once
CASSEKAGVVFEQFF
TGTGCCAGCAGTGAAAAGGCGGGAGTGGTATTTGAGCAGTTCTTC
>TRBD1|TRBV4-2|TRBJ2-5|-
CASSRTGTEETQYF
TGTGCCAGCAGCCGAACCGGGACAGAAGAGACCCAGTACTTC
>TRBD2|TRBV19|TRBJ2-7|-
CASSPGLELYEQYF
TGTGCCAGTAGTCCGGGACTAGAGTTATACGAGCAGTACTTC
>-|TRBV10-1|TRBJ2-1|-
CASSEGGYNEQFF
TGCGCCAGCAGTGAGGGGGGGTACAATGAGCAGTTCTTC
>-|TRBV5-4|TRBJ2-7|-
CASSLGEVGAEQYF
TGTGCCAGCAGCTTGGGCGAGGTGGGCGCCGAGCAGTACTTC
>-|TRBV7-9|TRBJ2-7|few
CASSSYRDSYEQYF
TGTGCCAGCAGCTCGTACCGGGACTCCTACGAGCAGTACTTC
>TRBD1|TRBV19|TRBJ1-1|once
CASSISGGPAVATEAFF
TGTGCCAGTAGTATATCAGGGGGGCCGGCCGTGGCAACTGAAGCTTTCTTT
>-|TRBV28|TRBJ1-6|-
CASRPSGANSPLHF
TGTGCCAGCAGGCCCTCAGGGGCGAATTCACCCCTCCACTTT
>-|TRBV27|TRBJ1-5|-
CATSRGAGQPQHF
TGTGCCACCTCGAGAGGGGCTGGGCAGCCCCAGCATTTT
>-|TRBV30|TRBJ1-3|-
CAWREGGNTIYF
TGTGCCTGGAGGGAAGGAGGAAACACCATATATTTT
>-|TRBV28|TRBJ1-2|-
CASSSGWVTHGYTF
TGTGCCAGCAGTTCAGGATGGGTGACACATGGCTACACCTTC
>-|TRBV5-1|TRBJ1-6|few
CASSRQGTNSPLHF
TGCGCCAGCAGTCGTCAAGGCACCAATTCACCCCTCCACTTT
>-|TRBV20-1|TRBJ1-1|-
CSATGNTEAFF
TGCAGTGCAACCGGGAACACTGAAGCTTTCTTT
>-|TRBV15|TRBJ1-1|-
CATSPASGEAFF
TGTGCCACCAGCCCGGCAAGCGGTGAAGCTTTCTTT
>-|TRBV6-1|TRBJ2-5|-
CASSERVRSGQETQYF
TGTGCCAGCAGTGAAAGGGTGAGGAGCGGTCAAGAGACCCAGTACTTC
>-|TRBV7-9|TRBJ2-7|-
CASSLDPYYEQYF
TGTGCCAGCAGCTTAGATCCCTACTACGAGCAGTACTTC
>-|TRBV5-6|TRBJ2-1|-
CASRGPSHNEQFF
TGTGCCAGCCGGGGCCCCTCCCACAATGAGCAGTTCTTC
>-|TRBV4-1|TRBJ1-1|-
CASSQRNTEAFF
TGCGCCAGCAGCCAGAGGAACACTGAAGCTTTCTTT
>-|TRBV5-6|TRBJ2-3|-
CASSFNGPPDTQYF
TGTGCCAGCAGCTTCAACGGGCCCCCAGATACGCAGTATTTT
>TRBD2|TRBV9|TRBJ2-7|-
CASSDSGRASDEQYF
TGTGCCAGCAGCGATAGCGGGAGGGCCTCCGATGAGCAGTACTTC